The entry below gives a single T cell receptor (beta chain) sequence along with its context. Antigen: not known. The record originates from a study of T cell responses to AZD1222 COVID-19 vaccine. Broader study findings: Of the AZD1222 recipients, only 5 or 6 were seropositive at baseline. White British donors predominated, females outnumbered males, and clonal diversity was possibly underestimated. Unmutated variant regions are reportedly targeted by nearly half of spike-specific TCRs.

The table came from immunoSEQ multiplex PCR; TCRdb's copy has only in-frame clones and leaves some out. The sample includes roughly 33,000 clones, about 84% of them seen just once. Per germline, CDR1 SGHKS and CDR2 YYEKEE (reference sequence). The trim removed 2 bases at V and 6 bases at J, leaving 10 bases unmatched. The CDR3 consists of 16 residues. This receptor was taken from an adult who received the AZD1222 COVID-19 vaccine. The rearrangement uses TRBV5-5 and TRBJ1-3, with 8 bases lining up with TRBD1. The starting material was peripheral blood, obtained 28 days after the second AZD1222 dose. CDR3 sequence (DNA): TGTGCCAGCAGCTTCGCAAGGACAGGGCCGGAAAACACCATATATTTT. Protein sequence: CASSFARTGPENTIYF.